This record concerns one T cell receptor (beta chain) sequence. This clonotype occurred a few times. Its cognate antigen has yet to be identified. One base away there is no much larger clone; base qualities are not given. This sample was included in a study of blood T cells in healthy people across ages (dated by TCRdb to between 2015 and 2017). Looking at the study overall: In model experiments, roughly one uniquely barcoded TCR beta cDNA molecule per two T cells was captured by template switching. Using deep sequencing normalized with unique cDNA molecular identifiers, the study measured how TCR beta repertoire diversity changes with age. The donors were split into four age groups: young (average 16 years), middle-aged (roughly 42), aged (over 55) and long-lived (roughly 80). For two donors (one aged 18 to 29 and one aged 80 or older), the study analyzed two additional independent replicas of 1 million unique cDNA reads from the same blood draw. Beyond this particular receptor, the publication reports: Since profiling was done on bulk unsorted PBMCs, naive and antigen-experienced compartments could not be conclusively compared. As age increased, observed TCR beta diversity per million T cells dropped in a roughly linear way, and a significant reduction was already evident by age 40. Estimates of total diversity based on one million sequenced T cells were regarded as lower bounds and as underestimates. Observed TCR beta diversity correlated strongly with the percentage of naive T cells measured by flow cytometry. Because donor CMV infection status was unknown, age-related changes in expanded clonotypes were potentially confounded. Compared with the aged group, more naive CD4+ T cells, fewer expanded clones and increased TCR diversity were shown by the long-lived group, suggesting age selection.

The library was prepared using 5' RACE. Reads for this sample came from an Illumina HiSeq 2500. A second PCR of roughly 6 to 11 cycles was performed with a sample-barcoded 5' primer and a J-beta primer mix. A unique molecular identifier was introduced onto each TCR beta cDNA molecule by a template-switch 5' adaptor carrying 12 random nucleotides. Each sample yielded at least 2.5 million CDR3-containing paired-end reads. All of the RNA was converted into first-strand cDNA using the Mint cDNA synthesis kit, with a TRBC-specific oligonucleotide serving as the primer. Following uracil-DNA glycosylase treatment, a first 18-cycle PCR with universal primers M1SS and BC2_uni_R was performed on all cDNA. On the authors' methods: For normalization, 1 million high-quality reads were randomly selected from each sample, with every read carrying a distinct molecular identifier. Reads sharing molecular identifiers were discarded rather than binned into consensus sequences. MiTCR, set to a Q25 quality threshold and the strictest error-elimination algorithm, was used for CDR3 identification, clonotype clustering and error correction. A nonparametric unseen species model using Euler transformation provided a lower-bound estimate of total TCR beta diversity. Through fastp at Q25 and MiXCR, TCRdb rebuilt clones from the public reads, retaining in-frame beta chains. Every entry covers one CDR3 protein and lists the most common genes and DNA from its rows. The V and J calls were not made by the authors but by TCRdb's processing. Here the sample has under 700,000 distinct CDR3 sequences; around 24% occur a single time. The ten largest clonotypes hold 8.5% to 9.5% of the sample.

The germline V gene supplies CDR1 LGHNA and CDR2 YSLEER. The CDR3 sequence holds 13 residues, the cysteine and phenylalanine included. Just CDR3 DNA is preserved here, 39 bases in frame from base 1. Cut back by 1 base and 7 bases, the V and J ends lie 8 bases apart. Systemically healthy Caucasian individuals from Russia, around 39 in total and aged roughly 6 to 100 years, were included as donors. Approximately 10 milliliters of peripheral blood were collected from each donor into EDTA-treated Vacutainer tubes. Ficoll-Paque density-gradient centrifugation was used to isolate PBMCs, with at least 7 million obtained per sample. Trizol reagent was used to extract total RNA from the PBMCs, yielding at least 6 micrograms per sample. For every donor, an aliquot of PBMCs went through flow cytometry to measure the percentages of naive CD45RAhigh/CD27high T cells. A further study also used this sample, focusing on T cells of mothers and their children. The second paper states: Donors were nine systemically healthy Caucasian individuals: three mothers and their six children. cDNA synthesis used all of the extracted RNA, with around 1.4 ug of RNA in each 15 ul reaction. In the second PCR, the M1S primer added sample barcodes and 2-4 random nucleotides. Over 8.5 million TCR beta CDR3 reads came from each mother, compared with approximately 2.8 million reads from each child. Thymic selection shapes the output of TCR recombination in a similar way in related and unrelated pairs, and inherited differences have a minor effect. Normalized repertoire overlap was always found to be slightly, but never significantly, higher in related mother-child pairs than in unrelated mother-child pairs. Persistent microchimeric T cell clones were not detected, at a sensitivity of about 100 clones per million clonotypes. In the study, deep NGS was used to compare the TCR beta repertoires of mothers and children, and features distinguishing related mother-child pairs from unrelated individuals were sought. The mean age was approximately 41 +/- 4 years for the mothers and approximately 11 +/- 4 years for the children. After adapter ligation was performed with NEBNext reagents, the libraries were sequenced on an Illumina HiSeq 2000 with 100+100 nt paired-end reads. To prevent cross-contamination, the mother and child libraries were prepared a month apart and were sequenced in separate runs. For each donor, between roughly 500,000 and 2,100,000 distinct TCR beta clonotypes were identified. Naive TCR beta clonotypes were estimated from low-frequency clonotypes matched to each donor's FACS-determined naive share, without sorting.

This sequence was found in a boy between 5 and 17 years old in good health. This chain joins TRBV4-3 to TRBJ1-3, with the identity of the D gene unclear. Sequencing used blood. CDR3 reads: CASSQALGNTIYF. The nucleotide sequence reads TGCGCCAGCAGCCAAGCTTTGGGGAACACCATATATTTT.